This TCR beta chain was sequenced for a study of memory CD4+ T cells and cytomegalovirus serostatus. Turning to the study itself: Of the healthy Belgian adults, eight or nine were CMV seropositive and 20 to 30 seronegative. Regarding the study as a whole: A US-trained random forest predicted CMV serostatus with median AUC about 0.92. CD4+ memory repertoires contained 67 of 164 reported CMV TCRbeta sequences.

With respect to this clone: The antigen remains unidentified.

The CDR3 totals 14 residues. CDR1 is SGDLS, CDR2 YYNGEE, per germline. Losses at the gene ends were 3 bases for V and 6 bases for J; bases not matched to a gene: 5. The sort gate was single viable CD3+CD4+CD8-CD45RO+ cells for memory CD4+ T cells. CMV serostatus came from serum IgG against pp150, pp28, p38, p52. Using immunoSEQ multiplex PCR, the repertoire was profiled, and TCRdb retains in-frame clones only, with some absent. The sample holds 70,000 or so clones, 75% to 85% seen once. This TCR was sampled from an adult in good health and CMV-seropositive. The chain uses TRBV9 and TRBJ2-3; 9 nucleotides match TRBD2. Sequenced: memory CD4+ T cells from blood. CDR3 amino acids: CASSAGTSLDTQYF. CDR3 nucleotide sequence: TGTGCCAGCAGCGCTGGGACTAGCCTTGATACGCAGTATTTT.